This entry lists 21 T cell receptor beta chains sequenced from one sample in a study of blood T cell repertoires in COVID-19. Clones were sequenced by immunoSEQ multiplex PCR, and TCRdb holds only the in-frame ones, with some missing. Of around 160,000 clones listed, approximately 80% are singletons. Sample: peripheral blood. The receptors derive from a man aged 60-69 years with active or convalescent COVID-19.

The chain uses TRBV5-4 and TRBJ2-7; tentative D call: TRBD2 (6 bases). Trimming removed 4 bases from V and 5 bases from J, with 22 bases in between. The germline V gene encodes CDR1 SGHNT and CDR2 YYREEE (reference sequence). CDR3 size: 16 residues. CDR3 DNA sequence: TGTGCCAGCAGCCCCCACCTCCTAGCGCCCCCCGACGAGCAGTACTTC. This gives the protein CASSPHLLAPPDEQYF.

Only a few counts were recorded for this clone. The chain carries TRBV4-2 and TRBJ2-2; TRBD2 agrees at 8 bases. The V gene's germline CDR1 is LGHNA and CDR2 YNFKEQ. The CDR3 consists of 15 residues. Trimming cost V 5 bases and J 1 base; bases outside gene matches: 3. The CDR3 spells CASSRSGGNTGELFF. Written as DNA, the CDR3 is TGTGCCAGCAGCAGGAGCGGGGGGAACACCGGGGAGCTGTTTTTT.

V usage is TRBV30 and J usage is TRBJ1-1, with D tentatively TRBD1 (5 bases). Trimming took 0 bases from V and 3 from J, leaving 11 bases between them. This CDR3 has 14 residues. Per the germline V gene, CDR1 is GTSNPN and CDR2 is SVGIG (reference sequence). CDR3 coding DNA: TGTGCCTGGAGTGTACCAGGGTTTGACACTGAAGCTTTCTTT. Protein sequence: CAWSVPGFDTEAFF.

The chain links TRBV2 to TRBJ1-6; no definite D call. The CDR3 sequence is 16 residues long. Germline lookup yields CDR1 SNHLY and CDR2 FYNNEI. Trimming left V 3 bases short and J 0 bases short, with 9 bases between. CDR3 DNA sequence: TGTGCCAGCAGTGACAGCGAGAGCTCCTATAATTCACCCCTCCACTTT. It encodes CASSDSESSYNSPLHF.

The V gene is TRBV27, the J gene TRBJ2-3; no firm D call. The CDR3 runs to 11 residues. The ends were cut back, 7 bases at V and 8 bases at J, with 10 bases in the middle. Germline V CDR1 and CDR2: MNHEY, SMNVEV (reference sequence). This CDR3 is CASKVATTQYF. For the CDR3, the DNA is TGTGCCAGCAAAGTTGCTACTACGCAGTATTTT.

This clone has just one count. J is TRBJ2-6 and V is TRBV7-2, with 11 bases lining up with TRBD1. The germline V gene encodes CDR1 SGHTA and CDR2 FQGNSA. CDR3 length equals 19 residues. Trimming took 3 bases from V and 3 from J; bases not matched to a gene: 10. This CDR3 is CASSLGDRGTVFGANVLTF. Here the CDR3 DNA reads TGTGCCAGCAGCTTGGGGGACAGGGGGACCGTCTTTGGGGCCAACGTCCTGACTTTC.

The chain recombines TRBV5-6 with TRBJ2-1, with TRBD2 identical over 9 bases. Germline CDR1 reads SGHDT; CDR2 reads YYEEEE. CDR3 length: 17 amino acids. Trimming cost V 0 bases and J 3 bases; bases outside gene matches: 7. CDR3 amino acids: CASSLAVAGEYYNEQFF. CDR3 bases: TGTGCCAGCAGCTTGGCCGTAGCGGGAGAATACTACAATGAGCAGTTCTTC.

V is TRBV7-3 and J is TRBJ1-1; the D is unclear. Trimming stripped 0 bases from V and 7 bases from J, with 9 bases between. CDR1 is SGHTA and CDR2 is FQGTGA in the germline V gene. The CDR3 length is 13 residues. Written as DNA, the CDR3 is TGTGCCAGCAGCTTAACGACTGATTATGAAGCTTTCTTT. Its protein product is CASSLTTDYEAFF.

The chain links TRBV5-1 to TRBJ2-7, with 7 positions matching TRBD2. The V gene's germline CDR1 is SGHRS and CDR2 YFSETQ. The CDR3 loop spans 14 amino acids. Unmatched junction bases numbered 5, after V lost 0 bases and J lost 5 bases. In nucleotides, the CDR3 is TGCGCCAGCAGCTTGGTAGGCGGGAGTCACGAGCAGTACTTC. It yields the protein CASSLVGGSHEQYF.

The rearrangement links TRBV6-5 to TRBJ2-1; D is perhaps TRBD1 (5 bases). CDR1 is MNHEY, CDR2 SVGAGI, per germline. Between the trimmed V and J ends, which lost 3 bases and 6 bases, there was a span of 6 bases. This CDR3 is built from 12 residues. The CDR3: CASSYRGNEQFF. CDR3 nucleotide sequence: TGTGCCAGCAGTTATAGGGGCAATGAGCAGTTCTTC.

The chain uses TRBV5-1 and TRBJ2-3; 9 nucleotides line up with TRBD2. The CDR3 totals 16 residues. The V gene's germline CDR1 is SGHRS and CDR2 YFSETQ. The trim removed 3 bases at V and 1 base at J, leaving 6 bases unmatched. CDR3 DNA: TGCGCCAGCAGCTACCAGCGGACTAGCGGCACAGATACGCAGTATTTT. This encodes CASSYQRTSGTDTQYF. Complete variable domain (other parts from reference TRBV5-1 and TRBJ2-3): KAGVTQTPRYLIKTRGQQVTLSCSPISGHRSVSWYQQTPGQGLQFLFEYFSETQRNKGNFPGRFSGRQFSNSRSEMNVSTLELGDSALYLCASSYQRTSGTDTQYFGPGTRLTVL.

This chain connects TRBV28 to TRBJ2-5; 8 nucleotides align to TRBD1. The CDR3 length is 15 residues. Germline loops: CDR1 MDHEN, CDR2 SYDVKM. J gave up 3 bases and V 5 bases, and 8 bases lay outside the gene matches. CDR3 DNA: TGTGCCAGCAGTCCCCTGGGACAGGAAGAAGAGACCCAGTACTTC. Protein: CASSPLGQEEETQYF.

V usage is TRBV11-1 and J usage is TRBJ1-6, with 7 bases identical to TRBD1. The CDR3 covers 15 residues. The junction had 2 bases not matched to a gene; V was cut back by 5 bases and J by 1 base. Germline assignment: CDR1 SGHAT and CDR2 FQDESV (reference sequence). The CDR3 DNA is TGTGCCAGCAGCGGGGGACAGTCCTATAATTCACCCCTCCACTTT. Its protein is CASSGGQSYNSPLHF.

The chain employs TRBV9 and TRBJ2-7; 7 positions match TRBD1. The CDR3 is made up of 14 amino acids. V dropped 2 bases and J dropped 0; count of bases not matched to a gene: 2. CDR1 and CDR2 (germline): SGDLS, YYNGEE. CDR3: CASSVGTVSYEQYF. CDR3 DNA sequence: TGTGCCAGCAGCGTGGGGACAGTCTCCTACGAGCAGTACTTC.

The rearrangement links TRBV2 to TRBJ1-6; D might be TRBD1 (6 bases). V lost 6 bases and J 8 bases, leaving 11 bases between the germline ends. The CDR3 runs 13 residues. From germline, CDR1 is SNHLY and CDR2 FYNNEI. CDR3 loop: CASRDYRDSPLHF. Here the CDR3 DNA reads TGTGCCAGCAGAGACTACAGGGATTCACCCCTCCACTTT.

The chain couples TRBV12-3 or TRBV12-4 to TRBJ2-3; D gene unclear. The V and J ends lost 8 bases and 11 bases respectively, with 8 bases between them. The CDR3 loop spans 9 amino acids. This CDR3 is CASGLKQYF. Here the CDR3 DNA reads TGTGCCAGCGGGCTTAAGCAGTATTTT.

To note about this clone: The sample carries other DNA sequences with the same CDR3. The genes are TRBV5-4 and TRBJ2-5; 7 nucleotides line up with TRBD1. The J segment lost 4 bases and the V segment lost 2 bases, leaving 2 bases of the junction unmatched. The CDR3 extends over 13 amino acids. CDR1 is SGHNT and CDR2 is YYREEE in the germline V gene (reference sequence). The CDR3 sequence is CASSLAGGETQYF. CDR3 in DNA: TGTGCCAGCAGCTTAGCAGGGGGAGAGACCCAGTACTTC.

V gene TRBV18 combines with J gene TRBJ2-7; 16 bases line up with TRBD2. CDR1 is KGHSH, CDR2 LQKENI, per germline. The junction had 9 bases not matched to a gene; V was cut back by 5 bases and J by 2 bases. There are 18 residues in the CDR3. The CDR3 DNA sequence: TGTGCCAGCTCATCCGCCGGGACTAGCGGGAGGGCTGCCTACGAGCAGTACTTC. Its translation: CASSSAGTSGRAAYEQYF.

This sequence joins TRBV9 and TRBJ1-6; TRBD1 matches at 7 bases. Trimming removed 3 bases from V and 6 bases from J; junction bases left unmatched: 3. The CDR3 runs 14 residues. CDR1 and CDR2 from the germline V gene are SGDLS and YYNGEE. The DNA of the CDR3 is TGTGCCAGCAGCGCCGGACAGGCTAATTCACCCCTCCACTTT. Translated, it gives CASSAGQANSPLHF.

The CDR3 nucleotides read TGTGCCAGTAGTGGGTACGCGGGGTTAAATCAGCCCCAGCATTTT. This codes for CASSGYAGLNQPQHF. The V gene is TRBV19, the J gene TRBJ1-5, with D hard to call. Trimming left V 5 bases short and J 4 bases short, with 15 bases between. Germline V gene lookup returns CDR1 LNHDA and CDR2 SQIVND (reference sequence). This CDR3 has 15 residues.

V gene TRBV7-3 combines with J gene TRBJ2-1, with a weak D call TRBD1 (5 bases). Germline CDR1 is SGHTA and CDR2 is FQGTGA. The CDR3 runs 15 residues. Between the trimmed V and J ends, which lost 0 bases and 3 bases, there was a span of 9 bases. CDR3 protein: CASSLTRQRYNEQFF. CDR3 DNA: TGTGCCAGCAGCTTAACTCGACAGCGCTACAATGAGCAGTTCTTC.